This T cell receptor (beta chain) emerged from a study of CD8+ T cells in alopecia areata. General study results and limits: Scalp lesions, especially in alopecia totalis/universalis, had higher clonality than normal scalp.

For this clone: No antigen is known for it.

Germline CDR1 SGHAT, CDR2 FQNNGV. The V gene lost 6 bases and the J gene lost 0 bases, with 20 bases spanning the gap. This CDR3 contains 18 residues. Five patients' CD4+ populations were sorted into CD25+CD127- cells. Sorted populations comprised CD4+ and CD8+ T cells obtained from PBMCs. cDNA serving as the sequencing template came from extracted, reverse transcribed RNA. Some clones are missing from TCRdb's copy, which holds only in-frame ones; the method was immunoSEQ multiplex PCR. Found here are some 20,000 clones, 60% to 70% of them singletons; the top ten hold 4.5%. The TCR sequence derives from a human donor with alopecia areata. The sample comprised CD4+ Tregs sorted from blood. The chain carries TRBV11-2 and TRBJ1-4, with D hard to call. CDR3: CASSLGSLGGSTNEKLFF. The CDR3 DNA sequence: TGTGCCAGCAGTCTCGGCTCATTAGGTGGATCAACTAATGAAAAACTGTTTTTT.